Each of the 27 T cell receptor beta chains below was sequenced from the same sample in a study of cytomegalovirus exposure and HLA in healthy donors. PCR employed 60 Vbeta and 13 Jbeta primers. Only in-frame clones appear in the TCRdb table, and some are missing; sequencing was by immunoSEQ multiplex PCR. The sample carries 160,000 or so clones, about 82% recorded once. Sequencing was done on a sample of PBMCs. All receptors derive from a woman in her twenties or thirties in good health and CMV-seropositive.

V is TRBV2 and J is TRBJ1-1; 7 bases fit TRBD1. The V segment lost 6 bases and the J segment 4 bases; nucleotides outside the gene matches: 8. The CDR3 has 14 amino acids. Germline V CDR1 and CDR2: SNHLY, FYNNEI. This CDR3 reads CASSDRAGVTEAFF. The CDR3 nucleotides are TGTGCCAGCAGCGACAGGGCCGGGGTCACTGAAGCTTTCTTT. Looking up the rest from reference TRBV2 and TRBJ1-1 gives the full variable domain: EPEVTQTPSHQVTQMGQEVILRCVPISNHLYFYWYRQILGQKVEFLVSFYNNEISEKSEIFDDQFSVERPDGSNFTLKIRSTKLEDSAMYFCASSDRAGVTEAFFGQGTRLTVV.

This clone was picked up one time. This chain connects TRBV5-3 to TRBJ2-3; 10 nucleotides align to TRBD2. TRBV5-3 is treated as an ORF (open reading frame) with a function not yet certain. The CDR3 is 16 residues long. The trim removed 6 bases at V and 5 bases at J, leaving 12 bases unmatched. CDR3 residues: CARISERGGGEDTQYF. The CDR3 DNA reads TGTGCCAGAATCTCAGAGCGGGGGGGAGGGGAAGATACGCAGTATTTT.

This chain links TRBV7-2 with TRBJ1-6; TRBD1 is a possible D gene (6 bases). The germline gives CDR1 SGHTA, CDR2 FQGNSA. Between the trimmed V and J ends, which lost 2 bases and 7 bases, there was a span of 12 bases. The CDR3 runs 15 residues. The CDR3 DNA follows: TGTGCCAGCAGCTTATCGGGGGGCGGGAATTCACCCCTCCACTTT. Amino acid sequence: CASSLSGGGNSPLHF.

This clone appeared a few times. The chain has TRBV10-3 and TRBJ2-1; 8 bases map to TRBD1. With 4 bases clipped from V and 6 bases from J, the junction kept 11 bases outside the gene matches. The germline V gene encodes CDR1 ENHRY and CDR2 SYGVKD. CDR3 size: 16 residues. The CDR3 spells CAISAQTGAAINEQFF. The CDR3 DNA is TGTGCCATCAGTGCCCAGACAGGGGCTGCCATCAATGAGCAGTTCTTC.

The chain combines TRBV27 with TRBJ1-1; 11 bases line up with TRBD1. The germline CDR1 and CDR2 sequences are MNHEY and SMNVEV (reference sequence). Losses at the gene ends were 6 bases for V and 5 bases for J; bases not matched to a gene: 5. This CDR3 has 14 residues. Written as DNA, the CDR3 is TGTGCCAGCAGGGACAGGGGGCTGTGGACTGAAGCTTTCTTT. It yields the protein CASRDRGLWTEAFF.

The chain has TRBV29-1 and TRBJ2-5; no firm D call. CDR3 size: 11 residues. V lost 3 bases and J lost 2, with 4 bases in between. CDR1 SQVTM and CDR2 ANQGSEA come from the germline V gene. The CDR3 DNA is TGCAGCGTTGACAGGCAAGAGACCCAGTACTTC. This sequence encodes CSVDRQETQYF.

This clone was counted only a few times. The genes are TRBV27 and TRBJ1-1, with 7 bases identical to TRBD1. The CDR3 covers 14 residues. Germline CDR1 MNHEY, CDR2 SMNVEV (reference sequence). J gave up 0 bases and V 6 bases, and 4 bases lay outside the gene matches. CDR3 DNA: TGTGCCAGCAGCACAGGGGAAATGAACACTGAAGCTTTCTTT. Encoded protein: CASSTGEMNTEAFF.

The genes are TRBV7-2 and TRBJ2-7, with unresolved D. This CDR3 contains 11 residues. Germline V lookup: CDR1 SGHTA, CDR2 FQGNSA. Deletions cut 5 bases from V and 8 bases from J, with 10 bases between. In DNA form, the CDR3 reads TGTGCCAGCAGCCCACAGAGACAGCAGTACTTC. Translated, it gives CASSPQRQQYF.

This chain uses TRBV19 with TRBJ1-1; possibly TRBD1 for D (5 bases). Looked up from germline, CDR1 is LNHDA and CDR2 is SQIVND (reference sequence). The CDR3 is made up of 13 amino acids. Trimming stripped 3 bases from V and 7 bases from J, with 12 bases between. CDR3 sequence: CASSIQGRSEAFF. The CDR3 nucleotides are TGTGCCAGTAGTATTCAGGGTCGGAGTGAAGCTTTCTTT.

The chain's CDR3 is CASSIFPVQTGPQQYF. The CDR3 bases are TGTGCCAGTAGTATCTTTCCGGTCCAGACAGGCCCGCAGCAGTACTTC. V and J are TRBV19 and TRBJ2-7, with D perhaps matching TRBD1 (6 bases). Per germline, CDR1 LNHDA and CDR2 SQIVND (reference sequence). V was clipped by 3 bases and J by 8 bases, with 23 bases between them. The CDR3 has 16 amino acids.

V and J are TRBV5-1 and TRBJ2-7; 10 nucleotides align to TRBD2. CDR1 and CDR2 (germline): SGHRS, YFSETQ. This CDR3 has 18 residues. Germline trimming cut 0 bases from V and 0 bases from J; bases unmatched to any gene: 9. The CDR3 region has the DNA TGCGCCAGCAGCTTGGGCCCCCGGACTAGCGGATACTCCTACGAGCAGTACTTC. The encoded protein is CASSLGPRTSGYSYEQYF.

The chain combines TRBV5-4 with TRBJ2-2, with TRBD1 matching over 9 bases. Trimming removed 6 bases from V and 4 bases from J; junction bases left unmatched: 4. Germline CDR1 SGHNT, CDR2 YYREEE (reference sequence). The CDR3 has 14 residues. CDR3 protein: CASTGTGRTGELFF. DNA of the CDR3: TGTGCCAGCACCGGGACAGGGCGCACCGGGGAGCTGTTTTTT.

This sequence joins TRBV5-4 and TRBJ2-1; 13 bases are a match to TRBD2. The CDR3 runs to 16 residues. Germline V gene sequence: CDR1 SGHNT, CDR2 YYREEE (reference sequence). Trimming at V came to 4 bases and at J to 5 bases, leaving 6 bases not matched to a gene. Here the CDR3 DNA reads TGTGCCAGCAGCCCCTATGGACTAGCGGGGGACAATGAGCAGTTCTTC. The encoded protein is CASSPYGLAGDNEQFF.

The chain carries TRBV5-4 and TRBJ2-1; TRBD2 is a possible D gene (6 bases). Looked up from germline, CDR1 is SGHNT and CDR2 is YYREEE (reference sequence). V shed 4 bases and J shed 8 bases, with 10 bases lying between them. The CDR3 has 12 residues. CDR3 residues: CASSPGGDEQFF. In DNA, the CDR3 is TGTGCCAGCAGCCCCGGAGGGGATGAGCAGTTCTTC.

CDR3 sequence reads: CASSPPGSYGEQFF. The CDR3 bases are TGTGCCAGCAGCCCGCCGGGTAGTTATGGCGAGCAGTTCTTC. The chain links TRBV25-1 to TRBJ2-1; D call uncertain. Germline V gene sequence: CDR1 MGHDK, CDR2 SYGVNS. This CDR3 spans 14 amino acids. V shed 6 bases and J shed 10 bases, with 19 bases lying between them.

CDR3 loop: CASSSHPGQGPVNTEAFF. The CDR3 DNA is TGTGCCAGCAGCTCACATCCAGGACAGGGGCCGGTGAACACTGAAGCTTTCTTT. J is TRBJ1-1 and V is TRBV7-2; TRBD1 matches 9 bases. The CDR3 spans 18 residues. V dropped 4 bases and J dropped 0; count of bases not matched to a gene: 12. Germline CDR1 and CDR2: SGHTA and FQGNSA.

The V call is TRBV5-1, the J call TRBJ2-3; TRBD1 aligns across 7 bases. CDR1 is SGHRS and CDR2 is YFSETQ in the germline V gene. The CDR3 totals 15 residues. The junction had 5 bases not matched to a gene; V was cut back by 4 bases and J by 0 bases. The CDR3 reads CASSRGTASTDTQYF. The CDR3 DNA reads as TGCGCCAGCAGCCGAGGGACAGCAAGCACAGATACGCAGTATTTT.

This clone was observed a single time. The rearrangement links TRBV5-1 to TRBJ2-2; 7 bases agree with TRBD1. J was trimmed by 7 bases and V by 6 bases; bases with no gene match: 9. The CDR3 is 14 amino acids. Germline assignment: CDR1 SGHRS and CDR2 YFSETQ. The CDR3 here is CASTRRQGGGELFF. CDR3 in DNA: TGCGCCAGCACTCGTAGACAGGGTGGCGGGGAGCTGTTTTTT.

The J gene is TRBJ1-1, the V gene TRBV18; D unresolved. Trimming shortened V by 3 bases and J by 2 bases, and 13 bases separated the two germline ends. CDR1 is KGHSH and CDR2 is LQKENI in the germline V gene. The CDR3 extends over 15 amino acids. The CDR3 DNA follows: TGTGCCAGCTCACCCCTCGGTGGGCGTAACACTGAAGCTTTCTTT. It specifies CASSPLGGRNTEAFF.

The rearrangement uses TRBV7-6 and TRBJ2-7, with 7 positions matching TRBD1. Germline V gives CDR1 SGHVS, CDR2 FNYEAQ. The CDR3 runs 15 residues. Trimming took 4 bases from V and 2 from J; bases not matched to a gene: 8. CDR3: CASSSYPDRAYEQYF. CDR3 sequence (DNA): TGTGCCAGCAGCTCGTACCCCGACAGGGCCTACGAGCAGTACTTC.

With regard to this clone: The germline gene is not matched at one end of the junction; a read error may be the cause. The V and J genes are TRBV6-1 and TRBJ1-6; TRBD1 might be the D (6 bases). The CDR3 contains 14 residues. Germline V gene sequence: CDR1 MNHNS, CDR2 SASEGT. The CDR3 loop is CASREGQHNSPLHF. As DNA, the CDR3 is TGTGCCAGCAGGGAAGGACAGCATAATTCACCCCTCCACTTT.

This chain connects TRBV10-3 to TRBJ2-5; no reliable D call. The DNA end lines up better with TRBJ2-7; the J call may be wrong. Germline V gene sequence: CDR1 ENHRY, CDR2 SYGVKD. This CDR3 is built from 11 residues. In DNA, the CDR3 is TGTGCCATCAGAAACAGCTACGAGCAGTACTTC. Translating it yields CAIRNSYEQYF.

This CDR3 reads CASTGQGDENYEQYF. The CDR3 DNA reads as TGTGCCAGCACCGGACAGGGTGATGAGAACTACGAGCAGTACTTC. The V and J genes are TRBV6-4 and TRBJ2-7, with TRBD1 matching 8 bases. The germline CDR1 and CDR2 sequences are MRHNA and SNTAGT. The CDR3 is made up of 15 amino acids. Germline trimming cut 7 bases from V and 3 bases from J; bases unmatched to any gene: 11.

The J gene is TRBJ1-5, the V gene TRBV27; D remains unclear. Trimming removed 5 bases from V and 5 bases from J, with 25 bases in between. The CDR3 spans 18 residues. CDR1 and CDR2 (germline): MNHEY, SMNVEV (reference sequence). Written as DNA, the CDR3 is TGTGCCAGCAGTACATCGACAAGTCGCCACCTCCGAGATCAGCCCCAGCATTTT. This sequence encodes CASSTSTSRHLRDQPQHF.

The J gene is TRBJ2-2, the V gene TRBV19; no reliable D call. Germline V gene sequence: CDR1 LNHDA, CDR2 SQIVND (reference sequence). Trimming cost V 0 bases and J 6 bases, with 5 bases left between them. This CDR3 has 13 residues. In DNA, the CDR3 is TGTGCCAGTAGTATAGAGGCGGCCGGGGAGCTGTTTTTT. It specifies CASSIEAAGELFF.

The rearrangement joins TRBV7-9 to TRBJ2-3; possible D gene TRBD2, 6 bases. Germline assignment: CDR1 SEHNR and CDR2 FQNEAQ (reference sequence). V lost 5 bases, J lost 0 bases, and 9 bases lay in between. The CDR3 is 14 residues long. DNA of the CDR3: TGTGCCAGCAGCGCCGGGACTAGCACAGATACGCAGTATTTT. It encodes CASSAGTSTDTQYF.

The chain links TRBV7-9 to TRBJ1-2, with D tentatively TRBD1 (5 bases). Per the germline V gene, CDR1 is SEHNR and CDR2 is FQNEAQ (reference sequence). V dropped 5 bases and J dropped 10 bases, with 14 bases sitting between them. The CDR3 sequence is 12 residues long. CDR3 DNA: TGTGCCAGCAGCCCAGGCGGGGACGACTACACCTTC. Its translation is CASSPGGDDYTF. Full variable domain (outside the CDR3, taken from reference TRBV7-9 and TRBJ1-2): DTGVSQNPRHKITKRGQNVTFRCDPISEHNRLYWYRQTLGQGPEFLTYFQNEAQLEKSRLLSDRFSAERPKGSFSTLEIQRTEQGDSAMYLCASSPGGDDYTFGSGTRLTVV.